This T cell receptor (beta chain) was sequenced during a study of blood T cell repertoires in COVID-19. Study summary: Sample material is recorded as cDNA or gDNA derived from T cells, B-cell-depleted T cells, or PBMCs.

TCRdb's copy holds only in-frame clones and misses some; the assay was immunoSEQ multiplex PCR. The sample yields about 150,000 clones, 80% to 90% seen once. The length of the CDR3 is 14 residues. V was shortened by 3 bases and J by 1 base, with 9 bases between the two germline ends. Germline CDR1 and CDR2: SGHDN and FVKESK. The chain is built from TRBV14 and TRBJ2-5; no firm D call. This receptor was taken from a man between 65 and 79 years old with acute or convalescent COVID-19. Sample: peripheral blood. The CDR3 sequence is CASSHFLAQETQYF. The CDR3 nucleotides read TGTGCCAGCAGCCACTTTTTGGCCCAAGAGACCCAGTACTTC.